The sequence of this T cell receptor (beta chain) was determined in a study of blood T cell repertoires in COVID-19. The method was immunoSEQ multiplex PCR; TCRdb's version includes in-frame clones alone and lacks a portion of them. The table records 100,000 to 150,000 clones, just under 80% of them present only once. The CDR3 covers 17 residues. The germline V gene has CDR1 SEHNR and CDR2 FQNEAQ (reference sequence). Losses at the gene ends were 4 bases for V and 5 bases for J; bases not matched to a gene: 10. The sequencing sample was made of peripheral blood. This TCR was recovered from a human donor in a cohort sampled during active COVID-19. The chain recombines TRBV7-9 with TRBJ2-1; 11 nucleotides agree with TRBD2. The CDR3 region has the DNA TGTGCCAGCAGCTCCCCTCGACTAGCGGGGCTTGACAATGAGCAGTTCTTC. Its protein product is CASSSPRLAGLDNEQFF.